This TCR beta chain emerged from a study of blood T cell repertoires in COVID-19. V lost 3 bases to trimming and J lost 3 bases, with 11 bases between them. Per the germline V gene, CDR1 is DFQATT and CDR2 is SNEGSKA (reference sequence). The CDR3 has 13 amino acids. Generated by immunoSEQ multiplex PCR, the TCRdb table keeps only in-frame clones and is missing some. The table has some 130,000 clones, 80% to 90% seen once. The sequenced material came from peripheral blood. The sequence came from a man in his sixties with COVID-19, enrolled during active disease. This chain links TRBV20-1 with TRBJ2-5; perhaps TRBD2 as D (5 bases). The CDR3 sequence is CSASWELEETQYF. The CDR3 DNA reads as TGCAGTGCTAGTTGGGAGCTCGAAGAGACCCAGTACTTC.